Detailed here is one TCR beta chain. Its antigen is not identified. TCRdb re-called the 5' RACE reads, yielding one record per CDR3 amino acid sequence without DNA. The sample's table shows fewer than 400,000 distinct CDR3 sequences. This record comes from a study of T cells expressing NK-cell markers. Study summary: Each TCR beta repertoire originated in sorted T cells that were CD3+CD56+NKG2C+, CD3+CD56+NKG2C- or CD3+CD56-NKG2C+. General observations from the study: No clear determination of HCMV specificity was made for expanded NKG2C+ T cell clones. The leading position in the CD3+CD56-NKG2C+ fraction of several donors also went to these clonotypes. Of the CD8+ T cells in six donors, about 1.0-7.5% belonged to dominant NKG2C+ clonotypes.

Germline lookup yields CDR1 MGHRA and CDR2 YSYEKL. The CDR3 is 16 residues long. The chain carries TRBV4-1 and TRBJ2-4; no DNA is available, so the TRBD2 call from TCRdb remains unchecked. This receptor was identified in a man aged 18-75 years in good health. The material sequenced was blood T cells: a sorted CD56 or NKG2C T cell subset, CD4+ or CD8+ T cells, or bulk PBMC T cells (not recorded which). Here the CDR3 reads CASSHPEGVAKNIQYF.